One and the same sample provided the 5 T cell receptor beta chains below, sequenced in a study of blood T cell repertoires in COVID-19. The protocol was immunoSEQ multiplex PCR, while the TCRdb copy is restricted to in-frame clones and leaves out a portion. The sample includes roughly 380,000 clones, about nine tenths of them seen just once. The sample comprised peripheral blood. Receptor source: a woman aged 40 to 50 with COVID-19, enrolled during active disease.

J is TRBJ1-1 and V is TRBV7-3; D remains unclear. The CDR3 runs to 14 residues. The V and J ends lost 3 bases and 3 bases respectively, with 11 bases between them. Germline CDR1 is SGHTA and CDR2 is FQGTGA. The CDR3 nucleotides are TGTGCCAGCAGCTTGACGGGGAGGGACACTGAAGCTTTCTTT. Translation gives CASSLTGRDTEAFF. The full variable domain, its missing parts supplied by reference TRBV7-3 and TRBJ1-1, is GAGVSQTPSNKVTEKGKYVELRCDPISGHTALYWYRQSLGQGPEFLIYFQGTGAADDSGLPNDRFFAVRPEGSVSTLKIQRTERGDSAVYLCASSLTGRDTEAFFGQGTRLTVV.

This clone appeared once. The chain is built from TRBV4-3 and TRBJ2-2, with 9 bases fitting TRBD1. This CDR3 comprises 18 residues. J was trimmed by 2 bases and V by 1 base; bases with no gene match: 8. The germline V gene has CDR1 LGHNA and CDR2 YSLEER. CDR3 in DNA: TGCGCCAGCAGCCAAGTCAAGGCACAGGGGGCTAACACCGGGGAGCTGTTTTTT. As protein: CASSQVKAQGANTGELFF.

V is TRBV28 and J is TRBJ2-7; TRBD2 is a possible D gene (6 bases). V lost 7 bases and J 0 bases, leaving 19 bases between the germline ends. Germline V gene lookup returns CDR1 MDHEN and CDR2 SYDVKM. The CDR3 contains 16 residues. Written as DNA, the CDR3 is TGTGCCAGCACCTATAAGATGGGAGGAATCTCCTACGAGCAGTACTTC. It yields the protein CASTYKMGGISYEQYF.

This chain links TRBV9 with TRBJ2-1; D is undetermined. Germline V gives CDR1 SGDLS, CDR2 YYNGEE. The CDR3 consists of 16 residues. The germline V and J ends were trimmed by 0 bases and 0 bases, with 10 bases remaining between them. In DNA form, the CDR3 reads TGTGCCAGCAGCGTAGCCGGGTCAAGCTCCTACAATGAGCAGTTCTTC. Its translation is CASSVAGSSSYNEQFF. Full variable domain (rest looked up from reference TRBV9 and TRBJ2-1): DSGVTQTPKHLITATGQRVTLRCSPRSGDLSVYWYQQSLDQGLQFLIQYYNGEERAKGNILERFSAQQFPDLHSELNLSSLELGDSALYFCASSVAGSSSYNEQFFGPGTRLTVL.

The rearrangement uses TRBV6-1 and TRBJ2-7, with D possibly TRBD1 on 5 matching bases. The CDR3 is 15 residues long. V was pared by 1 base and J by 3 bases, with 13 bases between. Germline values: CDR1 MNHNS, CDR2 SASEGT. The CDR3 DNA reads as TGTGCCAGCAGTGAAGGGGGCGGACCCGACTACGAGCAGTACTTC. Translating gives CASSEGGGPDYEQYF.